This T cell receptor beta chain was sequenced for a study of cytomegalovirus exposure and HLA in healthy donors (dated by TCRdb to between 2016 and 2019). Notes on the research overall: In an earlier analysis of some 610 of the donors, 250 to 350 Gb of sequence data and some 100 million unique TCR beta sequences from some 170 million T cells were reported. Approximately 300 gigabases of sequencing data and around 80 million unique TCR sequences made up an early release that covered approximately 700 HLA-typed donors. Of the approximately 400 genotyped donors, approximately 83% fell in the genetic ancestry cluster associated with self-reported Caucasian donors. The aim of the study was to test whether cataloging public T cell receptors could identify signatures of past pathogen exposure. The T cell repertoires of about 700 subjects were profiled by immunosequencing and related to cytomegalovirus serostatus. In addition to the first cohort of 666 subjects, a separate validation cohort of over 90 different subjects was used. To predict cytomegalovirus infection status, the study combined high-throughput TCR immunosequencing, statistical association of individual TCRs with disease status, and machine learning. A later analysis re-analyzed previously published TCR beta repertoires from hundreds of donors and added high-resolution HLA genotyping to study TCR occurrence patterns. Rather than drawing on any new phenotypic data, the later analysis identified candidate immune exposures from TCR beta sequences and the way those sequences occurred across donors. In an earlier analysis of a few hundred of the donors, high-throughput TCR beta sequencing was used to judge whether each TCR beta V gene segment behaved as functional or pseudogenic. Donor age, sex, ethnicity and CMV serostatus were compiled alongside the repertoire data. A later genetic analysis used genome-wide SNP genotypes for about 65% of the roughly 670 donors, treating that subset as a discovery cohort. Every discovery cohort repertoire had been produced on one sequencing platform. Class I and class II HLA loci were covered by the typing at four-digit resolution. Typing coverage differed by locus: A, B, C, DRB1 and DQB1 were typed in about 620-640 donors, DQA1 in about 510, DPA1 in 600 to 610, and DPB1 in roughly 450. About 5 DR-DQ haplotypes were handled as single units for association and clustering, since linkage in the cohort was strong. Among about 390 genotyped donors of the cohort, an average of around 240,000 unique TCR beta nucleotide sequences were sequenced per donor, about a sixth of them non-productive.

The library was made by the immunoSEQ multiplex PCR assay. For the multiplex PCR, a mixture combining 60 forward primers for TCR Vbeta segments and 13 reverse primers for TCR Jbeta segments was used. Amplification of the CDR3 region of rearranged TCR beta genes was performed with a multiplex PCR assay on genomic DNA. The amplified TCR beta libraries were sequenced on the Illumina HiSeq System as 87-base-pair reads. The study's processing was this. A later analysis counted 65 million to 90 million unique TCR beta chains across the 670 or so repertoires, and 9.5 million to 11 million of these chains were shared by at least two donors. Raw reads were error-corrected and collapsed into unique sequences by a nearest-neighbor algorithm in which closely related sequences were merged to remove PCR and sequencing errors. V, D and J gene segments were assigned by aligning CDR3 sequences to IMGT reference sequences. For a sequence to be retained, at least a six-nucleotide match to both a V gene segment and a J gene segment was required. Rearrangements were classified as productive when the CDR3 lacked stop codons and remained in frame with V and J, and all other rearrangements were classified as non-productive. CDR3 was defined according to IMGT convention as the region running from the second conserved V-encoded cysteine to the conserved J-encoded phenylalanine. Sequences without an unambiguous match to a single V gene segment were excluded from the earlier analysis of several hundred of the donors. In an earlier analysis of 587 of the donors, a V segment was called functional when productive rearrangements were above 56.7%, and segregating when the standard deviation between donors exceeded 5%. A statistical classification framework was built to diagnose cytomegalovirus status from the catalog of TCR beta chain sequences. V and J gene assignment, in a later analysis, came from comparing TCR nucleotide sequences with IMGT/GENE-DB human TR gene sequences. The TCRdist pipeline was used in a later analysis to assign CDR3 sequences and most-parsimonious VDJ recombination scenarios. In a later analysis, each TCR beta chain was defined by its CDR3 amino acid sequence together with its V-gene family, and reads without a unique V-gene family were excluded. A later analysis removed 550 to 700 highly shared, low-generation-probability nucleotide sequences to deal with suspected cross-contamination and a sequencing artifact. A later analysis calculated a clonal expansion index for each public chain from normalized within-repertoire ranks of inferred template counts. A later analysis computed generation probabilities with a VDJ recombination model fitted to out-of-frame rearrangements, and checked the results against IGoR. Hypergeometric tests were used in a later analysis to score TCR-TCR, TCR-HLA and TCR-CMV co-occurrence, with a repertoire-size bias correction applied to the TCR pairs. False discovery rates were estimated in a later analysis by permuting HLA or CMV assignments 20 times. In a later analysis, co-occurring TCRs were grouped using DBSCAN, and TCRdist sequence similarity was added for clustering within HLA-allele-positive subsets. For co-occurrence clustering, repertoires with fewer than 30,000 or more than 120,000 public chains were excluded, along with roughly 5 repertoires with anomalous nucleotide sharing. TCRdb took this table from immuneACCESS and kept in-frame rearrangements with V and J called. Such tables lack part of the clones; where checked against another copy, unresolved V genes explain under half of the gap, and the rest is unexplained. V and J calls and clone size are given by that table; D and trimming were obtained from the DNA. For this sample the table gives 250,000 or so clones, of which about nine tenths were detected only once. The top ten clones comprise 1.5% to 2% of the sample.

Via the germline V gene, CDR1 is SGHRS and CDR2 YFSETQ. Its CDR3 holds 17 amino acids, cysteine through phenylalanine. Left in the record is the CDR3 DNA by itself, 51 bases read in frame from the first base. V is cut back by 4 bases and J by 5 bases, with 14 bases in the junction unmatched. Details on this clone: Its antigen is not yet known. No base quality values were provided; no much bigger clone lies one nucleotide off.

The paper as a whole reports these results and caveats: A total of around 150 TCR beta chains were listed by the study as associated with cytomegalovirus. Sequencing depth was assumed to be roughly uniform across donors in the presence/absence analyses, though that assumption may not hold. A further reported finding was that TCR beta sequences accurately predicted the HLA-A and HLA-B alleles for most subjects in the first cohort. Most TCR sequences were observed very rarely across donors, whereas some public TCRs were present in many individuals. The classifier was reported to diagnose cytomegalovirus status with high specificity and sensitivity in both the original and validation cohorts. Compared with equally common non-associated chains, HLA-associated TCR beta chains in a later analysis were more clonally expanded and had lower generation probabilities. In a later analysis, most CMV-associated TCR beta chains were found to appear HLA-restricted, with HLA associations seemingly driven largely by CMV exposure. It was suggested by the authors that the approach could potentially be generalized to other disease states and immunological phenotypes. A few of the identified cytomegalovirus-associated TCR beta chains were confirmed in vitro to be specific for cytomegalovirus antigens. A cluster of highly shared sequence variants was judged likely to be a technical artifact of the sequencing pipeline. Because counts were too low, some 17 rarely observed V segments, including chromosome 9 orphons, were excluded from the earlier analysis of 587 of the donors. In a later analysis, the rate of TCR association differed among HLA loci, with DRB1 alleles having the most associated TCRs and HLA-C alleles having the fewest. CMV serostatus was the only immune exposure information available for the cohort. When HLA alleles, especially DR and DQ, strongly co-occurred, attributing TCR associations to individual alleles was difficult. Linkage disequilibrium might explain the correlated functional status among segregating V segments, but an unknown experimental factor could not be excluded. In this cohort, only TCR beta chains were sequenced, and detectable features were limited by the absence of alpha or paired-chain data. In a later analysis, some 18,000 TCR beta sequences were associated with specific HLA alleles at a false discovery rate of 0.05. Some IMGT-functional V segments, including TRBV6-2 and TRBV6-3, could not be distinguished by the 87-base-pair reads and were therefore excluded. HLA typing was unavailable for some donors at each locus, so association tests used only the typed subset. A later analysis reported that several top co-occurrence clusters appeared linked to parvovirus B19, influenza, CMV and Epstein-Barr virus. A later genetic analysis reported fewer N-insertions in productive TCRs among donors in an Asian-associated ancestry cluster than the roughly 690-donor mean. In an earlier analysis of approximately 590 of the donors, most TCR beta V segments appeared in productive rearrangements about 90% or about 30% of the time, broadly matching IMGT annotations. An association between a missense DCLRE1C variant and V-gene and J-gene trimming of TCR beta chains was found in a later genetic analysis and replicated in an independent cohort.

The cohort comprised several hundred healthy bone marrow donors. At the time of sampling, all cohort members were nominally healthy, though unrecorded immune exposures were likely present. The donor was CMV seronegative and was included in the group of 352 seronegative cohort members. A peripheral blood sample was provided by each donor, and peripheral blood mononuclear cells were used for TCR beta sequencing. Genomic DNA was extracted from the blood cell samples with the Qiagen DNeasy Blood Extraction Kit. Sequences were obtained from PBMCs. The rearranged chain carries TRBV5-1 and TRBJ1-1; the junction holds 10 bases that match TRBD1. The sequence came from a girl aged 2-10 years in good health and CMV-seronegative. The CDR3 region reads CASSNDRGPRSLTEAFF. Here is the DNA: TGCGCCAGCAGCAATGACAGGGGGCCACGATCGCTGACTGAAGCTTTCTTT.